The clone carrying this T cell receptor (beta chain) was found a few times. TCRdb keeps only in-frame clones here, not all; method: immunoSEQ multiplex PCR. Found here are 330,000 or so clones, 85% to 90% of them singletons; the top ten hold roughly 6%. This sample's treatment: 15 to 20 received Ad26.COV2.S at low or high dose, single or two shots; about 5 received placebo; per-sample allocation not given. The samples date from day 63 after the first vaccine or placebo injection. This sample is part of a study of Ad26.COV2.S vaccination and SARS-CoV-2 variants. The TCR sequence derives from a person between 18 and 59 years old who received the Ad26.COV2.S COVID-19 vaccine or a placebo. Sequences were derived from peripheral blood, sampled in a trial of Ad26.COV2.S vaccine versus placebo.

The CDR3: CASSQDGDRKINSPLHF. The CDR3 DNA sequence: TGCGCCAGCAGCCAAGATGGGGACAGAAAAATAAATTCACCCCTCCACTTT. The rearrangement uses TRBV4-3 and TRBJ1-6; 7 nucleotides match TRBD1. CDR1 is LGHNA and CDR2 is YSLEER in the germline V gene. The CDR3 is 17 amino acids. The V segment lost 0 bases and the J segment 7 bases; nucleotides outside the gene matches: 9.